Below are 9 T cell receptor beta chains sequenced from a single sample in a study of molecular identifiers for immune sequencing clone quantification. Via MiXCR, TCRdb re-called the PCR reads, giving one row per CDR3 protein. This table holds tens of thousands of distinct CDR3 sequences, around 20% found once. The sample comprised naive CD8+ T cells from blood, with Jurkat cell RNA spiked in. The sample's subset: FACS-sorted CD8+CD4-CCR7+CD45RA+ naive T cells. The receptors originated from a human donor in good health. Some libraries in this study had Jurkat cell RNA spiked in.

This clonotype was picked up a small number of times. This chain links TRBV5-1 with TRBJ2-7, with a weak D call TRBD2 (5 bases). The length of the CDR3 is 15 residues. Trimming pared 4 bases from V and 4 bases from J, leaving 18 bases between. CDR1 is SGHRS and CDR2 is YFSETQ in the germline V gene. The CDR3 here is CASSTLDNGDYEQYF. The CDR3 DNA reads as TGCGCCAGCAGCACGTTAGACAACGGGGATTACGAGCAGTACTTC.

Details on this clonotype: An end of the junction differs from the germline gene, which may be a read error. V gene TRBV14 combines with J gene TRBJ2-2, with D maybe TRBD2 (5 bases). Germline lookup yields CDR1 SGHDN and CDR2 FVKESK. The CDR3 length is 14 residues. The CDR3 coding sequence is TGTGCCAGCAGCCAATTTTTGTCCACCGGGGAGCTGCTTTTT. This codes for CASSQFLSTGELLF.

This clonotype was detected a few times. The V and J genes are TRBV10-3 and TRBJ2-5; D assignment may be TRBD1 or TRBD2 (6 bases each). The V end was cut by 4 bases, the J end by 4 bases, with 13 bases between. CDR3 length equals 14 residues. Germline lookup yields CDR1 ENHRY and CDR2 SYGVKD. The DNA of the CDR3 is TGTGCCATCAGTGTCCCGGGGGCCGGAGAGACCCAGTACTTC. Amino acids: CAISVPGAGETQYF.

Details on this clonotype: A much more abundant neighbour one base away suggests this may be a read error. The V gene is TRBV5-1, the J gene TRBJ1-4; D gene uncertain. This CDR3 region has 13 residues. CDR1 is SGHRS and CDR2 is YFSETQ in the germline V gene. The CDR3: CASLTRFNEKLLF. The CDR3 DNA follows: TGCGCCAGCCTGACAAGGTTTAATGAAAAACTGCTTTTT.

The chain uses TRBV27 and TRBJ2-3; maybe TRBD1 (5 bases). Germline CDR1 reads MNHEY; CDR2 reads SMNVEV (reference sequence). The CDR3 extends over 15 amino acids. V gave up 4 bases and J gave up 3 bases, with 14 bases separating them. Here the CDR3 reads CASSYWGRSTDTQYF. The CDR3 coding sequence is TGTGCCAGCAGTTACTGGGGCCGCAGTACAGATACGCAGTATTTT.

A word on this clonotype: This may stem from a read error, because a much larger clone lies one nucleotide away. The V call is TRBV7-6, the J call TRBJ2-7; TRBD1 aligns across 7 bases. This CDR3 has 15 residues. The ends lost 5 bases at V and 7 bases at J; junction bases unmatched: 14. The V gene's germline CDR1 is SGHVS and CDR2 FNYEAQ. In nucleotides, the CDR3 is TGTGCCAGCAGCCCGCGACAGGGAACCCTTACGGAGCAGTACTTC. This gives the protein CASSPRQGTLTEQYF.

V and J are TRBV4-1 and TRBJ1-1; D is unresolved. CDR1 and CDR2 from the germline V gene are MGHRA and YSYEKL. The CDR3 is 14 residues long. Between the trimmed V and J ends, which lost 3 bases and 6 bases, there was a span of 14 bases. DNA for the CDR3: TGCGCCAGCAGCCATCTAGGGTTGCTCCCTGAAGCTTTCTTT. Its protein is CASSHLGLLPEAFF.

This clonotype appeared many times. J is TRBJ2-1 and V is TRBV6-2 or TRBV6-3; no clear D gene. Germline CDR1 is MNHEY and CDR2 is SVGEGT. Trimming left V 8 bases short and J 6 bases short, with 11 bases between. This CDR3 has 12 residues. Here the CDR3 DNA reads TGTGCCAGCCGGTTGAGGATCAATGAGCAGTTCTTC. The encoded protein is CASRLRINEQFF.

This clonotype rates as medium-sized. J is TRBJ1-1 and V is TRBV6-2 or TRBV6-3; TRBD1 matches 7 bases. This CDR3 spans 14 amino acids. Germline values: CDR1 MNHEY, CDR2 SVGEGT. V was pared by 5 bases and J by 1 base, with 4 bases of the junction left unmatched. CDR3: CASSPGGANTEAFF. The CDR3 coding sequence is TGTGCCAGCAGTCCAGGGGGAGCGAACACTGAAGCTTTCTTT.